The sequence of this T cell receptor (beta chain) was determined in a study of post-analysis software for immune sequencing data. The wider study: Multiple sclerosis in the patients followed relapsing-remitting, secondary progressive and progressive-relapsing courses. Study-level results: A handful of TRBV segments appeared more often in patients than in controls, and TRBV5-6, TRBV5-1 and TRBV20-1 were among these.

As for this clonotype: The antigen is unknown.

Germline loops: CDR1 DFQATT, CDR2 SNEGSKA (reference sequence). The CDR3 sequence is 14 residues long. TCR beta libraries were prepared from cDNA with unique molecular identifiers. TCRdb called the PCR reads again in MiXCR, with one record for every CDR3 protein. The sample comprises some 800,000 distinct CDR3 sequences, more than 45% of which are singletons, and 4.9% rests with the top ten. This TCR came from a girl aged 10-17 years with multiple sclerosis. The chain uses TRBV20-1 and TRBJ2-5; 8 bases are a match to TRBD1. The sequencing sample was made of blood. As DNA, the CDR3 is TGCAGCGCTGGCCCTGGACAGGGCCAAGAGACCCAGTACTTC. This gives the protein CSAGPGQGQETQYF.